The 16 T cell receptor beta chains presented below share a single source sample, sequenced in a study of T cell responses to AZD1222 COVID-19 vaccine. Libraries were prepared by immunoSEQ multiplex PCR; TCRdb keeps only in-frame clonotypes and omits some of them. This table holds approximately 110,000 clones, roughly 90% found once. The material was peripheral blood, obtained on day 0 of AZD1222 vaccination. These receptors originate from an adult in good health.

This chain joins TRBV28 and TRBJ1-2, with D maybe TRBD1 (5 bases). Looked up from germline, CDR1 is MDHEN and CDR2 is SYDVKM. The CDR3 contains 16 residues. The germline V and J ends were trimmed by 3 bases and 4 bases, with 18 bases remaining between them. The CDR3 region is CASSFTGDLTGYGYTF. For the CDR3, the DNA is TGTGCCAGCAGTTTCACCGGGGACCTGACGGGCTATGGCTACACCTTC.

The chain links TRBV15 to TRBJ1-6; the D is unclear. There are 14 residues in the CDR3. V shed 0 bases and J shed 13 bases, with 13 bases lying between them. Germline V gene lookup returns CDR1 LNHNV and CDR2 YYDKDF (reference sequence). CDR3 residues: CATSREGGSIPLHF. CDR3 DNA sequence: TGTGCCACCAGCAGAGAAGGAGGTAGTATCCCCCTCCACTTT.

The V gene is TRBV7-2, the J gene TRBJ1-5; no firm D call. Germline lookup yields CDR1 SGHTA and CDR2 FQGNSA. The CDR3 covers 15 residues. The ends were cut back, 1 base at V and 3 bases at J, with 10 bases in the middle. CDR3 amino acids: CASSLGGSANQPQHF. DNA of the CDR3: TGTGCCAGCAGCTTAGGTGGCAGTGCCAATCAGCCCCAGCATTTT.

The chain carries TRBV24-1 and TRBJ2-3, with D unresolved. The CDR3 is 12 residues long. V lost 2 bases, J lost 5 bases, and 4 bases lay in between. Germline assignment: CDR1 KGHDR and CDR2 SFDVKD. CDR3 in DNA: TGTGCCACCAGTGATTGGAAAGATACGCAGTATTTT. Its protein is CATSDWKDTQYF.

The chain couples TRBV19 to TRBJ2-3, with TRBD2 matching 12 bases. Germline assignment: CDR1 LNHDA and CDR2 SQIVND (reference sequence). The CDR3 covers 16 residues. J lost 4 bases, V lost 6 bases, and 8 bases had no gene match. The CDR3 reads CASRRLAGEWADTQYF. The CDR3, as DNA: TGTGCCAGTAGGAGACTAGCGGGAGAGTGGGCAGATACGCAGTATTTT.

The V call is TRBV6-5, the J call TRBJ1-2; D uncertain. CDR1 and CDR2 from the germline V gene are MNHEY and SVGAGI. V shed 7 bases and J shed 4 bases, with 13 bases lying between them. This CDR3 contains 13 residues. The CDR3 region is CASTGRNFYGYTF. The CDR3 DNA is TGTGCCAGCACCGGACGGAATTTCTATGGCTACACCTTC.

This clone was counted only a few times. The V call is TRBV9, the J call TRBJ1-1; perhaps TRBD1 as D (5 bases). Trimming left V 3 bases short and J 3 bases short, with 18 bases between. CDR1 SGDLS and CDR2 YYNGEE come from the germline V gene. The CDR3 totals 16 residues. CDR3 region: CASSEGFRRGYTEAFF. The CDR3 DNA is TGTGCCAGCAGCGAGGGGTTCCGTCGGGGGTACACTGAAGCTTTCTTT.

The chain joins TRBV7-3 to TRBJ1-2, with 9 positions matching TRBD1. The V and J ends lost 5 bases and 5 bases, in that order; junction bases with no gene match: 9. Germline lookup yields CDR1 SGHTA and CDR2 FQGTGA. This CDR3 contains 15 residues. CDR3 in DNA: TGTGCCAGCAGCCAAAACTCCGACAGGGGGTATGGCTACACCTTC. Protein sequence: CASSQNSDRGYGYTF.

This sequence joins TRBV30 and TRBJ1-5; D remains ambiguous. The V and J ends lost 2 bases and 7 bases respectively, with 12 bases between them. The CDR3 runs 13 residues. Per the germline V gene, CDR1 is GTSNPN and CDR2 is SVGIG (reference sequence). CDR3 nucleotide sequence: TGTGCCTGGAGTTTCACCTGGGAACAGCCCCAGCATTTT. Protein: CAWSFTWEQPQHF.

The rearrangement links TRBV18 to TRBJ1-3; tentatively, D is TRBD1 (5 bases). The V end was cut by 3 bases, the J end by 8 bases, with 17 bases between. Germline V gene lookup returns CDR1 KGHSH and CDR2 LQKENI. The CDR3 consists of 15 residues. CDR3 sequence (DNA): TGTGCCAGCTCACCCCTGGGGGGAGCAGCGGACACCATATATTTT. Its protein is CASSPLGGAADTIYF.

The chain has TRBV7-9 and TRBJ2-3, with no clear D. Trimming removed 1 base from V and 2 bases from J, with 10 bases in between. This CDR3 comprises 15 residues. The germline CDR1 and CDR2 sequences are SEHNR and FQNEAQ (reference sequence). CDR3 loop: CASSLDPRPTDTQYF. The CDR3 DNA reads TGTGCCAGCAGCTTAGACCCTAGACCCACAGATACGCAGTATTTT.

The chain joins TRBV19 to TRBJ1-5, with 10 bases identical to TRBD1. CDR3 length equals 15 residues. V shed 7 bases and J 5 bases; nucleotides not matched to a gene: 8. Germline V lookup: CDR1 LNHDA, CDR2 SQIVND (reference sequence). CDR3 region: CASIKGQGIDQPQHF. The CDR3 coding sequence is TGTGCCAGTATAAAGGGACAGGGGATAGATCAGCCCCAGCATTTT.

The chain employs TRBV4-1 and TRBJ2-7; 11 nucleotides match TRBD2. With V trimmed by 1 base and J by 2 bases, 7 bases remained unmatched. The germline gives CDR1 MGHRA, CDR2 YSYEKL. The CDR3 is 17 residues long. The CDR3 nucleotides read TGCGCCAGCAGCCAAGCCCCGCTAGCGGGAGGTACCTACGAGCAGTACTTC. Protein sequence: CASSQAPLAGGTYEQYF.

V gene TRBV3-1 (or the pseudogene TRBV3-2) combines with J gene TRBJ2-7, with 13 bases fitting TRBD2. The CDR3 covers 17 residues. CDR1 is LGHDT and CDR2 is YNNKEL in the germline V gene (reference sequence). With 3 bases clipped from V and 1 base from J, the junction kept 6 bases outside the gene matches. CDR3: CASSQRLAGGVSYEQYF. Written as DNA, the CDR3 is TGTGCCAGCAGCCAGAGACTAGCGGGAGGTGTATCCTACGAGCAGTACTTC.

V is TRBV18 and J is TRBJ2-1; 8 positions agree with TRBD2. CDR1 is KGHSH, CDR2 LQKENI, per germline. This CDR3 contains 17 residues. Trimming cost V 2 bases and J 0 bases; bases outside gene matches: 6. This CDR3 reads CASSPFALADSYNEQFF. The CDR3 bases are TGTGCCAGCTCACCATTCGCACTAGCGGACTCCTACAATGAGCAGTTCTTC.

The chain recombines TRBV5-8 with TRBJ1-1; D call uncertain. Germline CDR1 reads SGHTS; CDR2 reads YDEGEE. Trimming shortened V by 0 bases and J by 4 bases, and 4 bases separated the two germline ends. The CDR3 totals 12 residues. The CDR3: CASSLVATEAFF. The CDR3 nucleotides read TGTGCCAGCAGCTTGGTCGCCACTGAAGCTTTCTTT. Variable domain in full (rest from reference TRBV5-8 and TRBJ1-1): EAGVTQSPTHLIKTRGQQATLRCSPISGHTSVYWYQQALGLGLQFLLWYDEGEERNRGNFPPRFSGRQFPNYSSELNVNALELEDSALYLCASSLVATEAFFGQGTRLTVV.